Listed below are T cell receptor beta chains from one sample, sequenced in a study of CD8 T cells in Susac syndrome. TCRdb redid the calling of the immunoSEQ multiplex PCR reads with MiXCR, one entry per CDR3 protein. In the table there are about 70,000 distinct CDR3 sequences, 96% of which are singletons. Sequencing input: CD4+ T cells from PBMCs. Receptors were obtained from a human donor with multiple sclerosis. The CDR3 runs from the conserved cysteine through the conserved F or W. The D gene is left open where the match is weak. Only part of the rows carry a size: once, few, many, or a class if the clone is expanded.

TRBJ2-1 | TRBV6-2/TRBV6-3 | NA | NA | TGTGCCAGCAGTGCGTACAATGAGCAGTTCTTC | CASSAYNEQFF
TRBJ1-4 | TRBV7-9 | TRBD1 | NA | TGTGCCAGCAGCTTAGGTGCTGGACAGGGGGTGTTTTTT | CASSLGAGQGVFF
TRBJ1-6 | TRBV9 | TRBD1 | NA | TGTGCCAGCAGCCGGGACAGGGATAATTCACCCCTCCACTTT | CASSRDRDNSPLHF
TRBJ1-5 | TRBV5-1 | TRBD1 | NA | TGCGCCAGCAGCGTACAGGGGGCGGCCAATCAGCCCCAGCATTTT | CASSVQGAANQPQHF
TRBJ2-1 | TRBV6-5 | NA | NA | TGTGCCAGCAGTTATGGGGGAACAGGTCGGAACAATGAGCAGTTCTTC | CASSYGGTGRNNEQFF
TRBJ1-1 | TRBV5-1 | NA | NA | TGCGCCAGCAGCATACAGGGTAACACTGAAGCTTTCTTT | CASSIQGNTEAFF
TRBJ1-4 | TRBV4-1 | TRBD1 | NA | TGCGCCAGCAGCCAGGACAGGGGGCGCAATAGTGGTGAAAAACTGTTTTTT | CASSQDRGRNSGEKLFF
TRBJ2-7 | TRBV27 | NA | NA | TGTGCCAGCAGTGGGGGTCGTAGCTCCTACGAGCAGTACTTC | CASSGGRSSYEQYF
TRBJ1-3 | TRBV30 | NA | NA | TGTGCCTGGAGTGTTCCGGGTAGCCGGGGAAACACCATATATTTT | CAWSVPGSRGNTIYF
TRBJ1-2 | TRBV15 | NA | NA | TGTGCCACCAGCAGAGAGAGGGTGGGTGGCTACACCTTC | CATSRERVGGYTF
TRBJ2-7 | TRBV11-3 | NA | once | TGTGCCAGCAGCACCAGACGGGGCTACTACGAGCAGTACTTC | CASSTRRGYYEQYF
TRBJ1-1 | TRBV2 | NA | NA | TGTGCCAGCATTTCCGGGAGGATGGGGAACACTGAAGCTTTCTTT | CASISGRMGNTEAFF
TRBJ1-6 | TRBV6-1 | TRBD1 | NA | TGTGCCAGCAGTCGGAACAGGGGGCAGGATTCACCCCTCCACTTT | CASSRNRGQDSPLHF
TRBJ2-1 | TRBV4-3 | TRBD2 | NA | TGCGCCAGCAGCCAAGATATGGCGGGGGGCTACAATGAGCAGTTCTTC | CASSQDMAGGYNEQFF
TRBJ1-1 | TRBV19 | NA | NA | TGTGCCAGTAGTCCAGGTCGTCCTGAAGCTTTCTTT | CASSPGRPEAFF
TRBJ1-2 | TRBV19 | TRBD1 | NA | TGTGCCAGTACCAACAGGGGGGGCGACTATGGCTACACCTTC | CASTNRGGDYGYTF
TRBJ1-2 | TRBV5-6 | NA | once | TGTGCCAGCAGCTTGGGCGAGCGCACTTACGGTGGCTACACCTTC | CASSLGERTYGGYTF
TRBJ1-2 | TRBV29-1 | TRBD1 | NA | TGCAGCGTTGCCACAGGGGGGGATGCTAACTATGGCTACACCTTC | CSVATGGDANYGYTF
TRBJ2-6 | TRBV30 | NA | NA | TGTGCCTGGAGTTTAAGGGAAGGGGCTGGGGCCAACGTCCTGACTTTC | CAWSLREGAGANVLTF
TRBJ1-5 | TRBV9 | TRBD1 | NA | TGTGCCAGCAGCCAGGGACAGGGGGCCGATCAGCCCCAGCATTTT | CASSQGQGADQPQHF